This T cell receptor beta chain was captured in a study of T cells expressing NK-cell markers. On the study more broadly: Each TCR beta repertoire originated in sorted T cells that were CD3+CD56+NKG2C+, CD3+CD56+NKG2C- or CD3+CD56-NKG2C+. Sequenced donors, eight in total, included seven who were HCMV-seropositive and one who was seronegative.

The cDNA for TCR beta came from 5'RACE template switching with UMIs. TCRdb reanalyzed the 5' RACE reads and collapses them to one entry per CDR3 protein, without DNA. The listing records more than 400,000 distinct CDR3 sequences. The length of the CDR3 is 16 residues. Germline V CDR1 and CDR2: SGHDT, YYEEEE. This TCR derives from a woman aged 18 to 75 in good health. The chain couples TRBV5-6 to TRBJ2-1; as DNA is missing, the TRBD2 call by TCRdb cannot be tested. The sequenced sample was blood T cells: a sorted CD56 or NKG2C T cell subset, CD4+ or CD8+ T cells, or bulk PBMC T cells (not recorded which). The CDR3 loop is CASSLSVLAGNNEQFF.